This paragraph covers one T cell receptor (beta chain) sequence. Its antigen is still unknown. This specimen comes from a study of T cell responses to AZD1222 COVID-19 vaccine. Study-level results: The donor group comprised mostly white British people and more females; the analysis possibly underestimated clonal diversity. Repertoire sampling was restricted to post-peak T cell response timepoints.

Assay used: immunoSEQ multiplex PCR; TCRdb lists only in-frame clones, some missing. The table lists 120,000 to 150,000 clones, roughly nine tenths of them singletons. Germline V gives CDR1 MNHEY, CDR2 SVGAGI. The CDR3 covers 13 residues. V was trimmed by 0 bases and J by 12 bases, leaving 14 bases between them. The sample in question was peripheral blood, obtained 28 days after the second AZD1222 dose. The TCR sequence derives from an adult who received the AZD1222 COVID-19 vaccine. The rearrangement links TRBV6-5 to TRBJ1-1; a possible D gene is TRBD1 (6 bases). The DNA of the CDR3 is TGTGCCAGCAGTTACTCGAACAGGGAAAGAACTTTCTTT. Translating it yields CASSYSNRERTFF.